The 16 T cell receptor beta chains in this list originate from one sample, sequenced in a study of T cells in Graves' hyperthyroidism and ophthalmopathy. The TCR beta CDR3 regions underwent amplification using RNA transcripts as the source. First-round RT-PCR targeting the TCR CDR3 was performed with the HTBI primer set. Each CDR3 protein is one row after TCRdb ran MiXCR on the multiplex PCR reads. The table has hundreds of thousands of distinct CDR3 sequences, around 15% seen once. Sequencing used blood. The receptors were sampled from a woman in her 30s with Graves' hyperthyroidism.

This clonotype was counted a single time. The rearrangement uses TRBV20-1 and TRBJ1-2; D unclear. The CDR3 consists of 12 residues. V was shortened by 5 bases and J by 6 bases, with 13 bases between the two germline ends. From germline, CDR1 is DFQATT and CDR2 SNEGSKA (reference sequence). Here the CDR3 reads CSARELSDGYTF. CDR3 coding DNA: TGCAGTGCTCGTGAATTGTCCGATGGCTACACCTTC.

This chain connects TRBV19 to TRBJ2-6; the D is unclear. The ends were cut back, 4 bases at V and 0 bases at J, with 13 bases in the middle. CDR1 and CDR2 from the germline V gene are LNHDA and SQIVND (reference sequence). The CDR3 covers 17 residues. The CDR3 region is CASSTGSHRSGANVLTF. In DNA, the CDR3 is TGTGCCAGTAGTACCGGGTCTCACCGCTCTGGGGCCAACGTCCTGACTTTC.

The chain joins TRBV2 to TRBJ2-1, with D unclear. Germline V gene sequence: CDR1 SNHLY, CDR2 FYNNEI. Trimming left V 1 base short and J 8 bases short, with 6 bases between. This CDR3 spans 12 amino acids. This CDR3 reads CASSEVSDEQFF. CDR3 nucleotide sequence: TGTGCCAGCAGTGAAGTGTCGGATGAGCAGTTCTTC. The full variable domain, with the rest looked up from reference TRBV2 and TRBJ2-1, is EPEVTQTPSHQVTQMGQEVILRCVPISNHLYFYWYRQILGQKVEFLVSFYNNEISEKSEIFDDQFSVERPDGSNFTLKIRSTKLEDSAMYFCASSEVSDEQFFGPGTRLTVL.

This clonotype was counted a few times. V usage is TRBV7-9 and J usage is TRBJ2-1; D ambiguous. Trimming removed 2 bases at V and 10 bases at J, with 9 bases between. CDR1 SEHNR and CDR2 FQNEAQ come from the germline V gene (reference sequence). CDR3 length: 12 amino acids. This CDR3 reads CASSLKHDEQFF. The CDR3 coding sequence is TGTGCCAGCAGCTTAAAGCACGACGAGCAGTTCTTC.

Many counts were recorded for this clonotype. V and J are TRBV11-2 and TRBJ2-1; 9 nucleotides match TRBD1. Germline values: CDR1 SGHAT, CDR2 FQNNGV. V lost 2 bases and J lost 6; bases outside the gene matches: 8. The CDR3 runs to 16 residues. The DNA of the CDR3 is TGTGCCAGCAGCTTATTAAGTGGACAGGGGCTCAATGAGCAGTTCTTC. It specifies CASSLLSGQGLNEQFF.

At least ten counts were recorded for this clonotype. The genes are TRBV9 and TRBJ1-1; D is unclear. This CDR3 spans 13 amino acids. V dropped 3 bases and J dropped 0 bases, with 6 bases sitting between them. Germline V gene sequence: CDR1 SGDLS, CDR2 YYNGEE. The CDR3 DNA is TGTGCCAGCAGCGGCCCCCTGAACACTGAAGCTTTCTTT. This gives the protein CASSGPLNTEAFF.

V and J are TRBV28 and TRBJ1-5; no firm D call. CDR1 and CDR2 (germline): MDHEN, SYDVKM. The ends were cut back, 5 bases at V and 7 bases at J, with 15 bases in the middle. This CDR3 has 14 amino acids. This chain's CDR3 is CASSPDEREQPQHF. The CDR3 bases are TGTGCCAGCAGTCCGGACGAACGGGAGCAGCCCCAGCATTTT. Based on the CDR3 plus reference TRBV28 and TRBJ1-5, the full variable domain is DVKVTQSSRYLVKRTGEKVFLECVQDMDHENMFWYRQDPGLGLRLIYFSYDVKMKEKGDIPEGYSVSREKKERFSLILESASTNQTSMYLCASSPDEREQPQHFGDGTRLSIL.

As concerns this clonotype: Just one base apart from a much larger clone, this may be a read error. The CDR3, as DNA: TGCAGTGCTAGATCAAATGGAAAACTGTTTTTT. Translating gives CSARSNGKLFF. This rearrangement joins TRBV20-1 to TRBJ1-4, with D unclear. Germline V gene data show CDR1 as DFQATT and CDR2 as SNEGSKA (reference sequence). The CDR3 runs 11 residues.

The chain links TRBV20-1 to TRBJ2-1; TRBD2 agrees at 10 bases. V shed 6 bases and J 6 bases; nucleotides not matched to a gene: 14. CDR3 size: 16 residues. Germline CDR1 DFQATT, CDR2 SNEGSKA (reference sequence). This chain's CDR3 is CSARLAGNPKVNEQFF. Written as DNA, the CDR3 is TGCAGTGCCAGACTAGCGGGCAACCCCAAGGTCAATGAGCAGTTCTTC.

This clonotype was seen many times. The chain is built from TRBV2 and TRBJ2-1; TRBD2 matches 15 bases. V trimming: 5 bases; J trimming: 5 bases; junction bases outside the gene matches: 4. The germline V gene has CDR1 SNHLY and CDR2 FYNNEI. The CDR3 contains 16 residues. CDR3 sequence reads: CASSPRTSGRDNEQFF. CDR3 nucleotides: TGTGCCAGCAGTCCTCGGACTAGCGGGAGGGACAATGAGCAGTTCTTC.

This clonotype was seen at least ten times. This chain joins TRBV5-1 and TRBJ2-7; D gene unclear. The CDR3 totals 13 residues. CDR1 SGHRS and CDR2 YFSETQ come from the germline V gene. V gave up 4 bases and J gave up 4 bases, with 12 bases separating them. Written as DNA, the CDR3 is TGCGCCAGCAGCCATGGCTCCCAATACGAGCAGTACTTC. Residues: CASSHGSQYEQYF. Variable domain in full (rest from reference TRBV5-1 and TRBJ2-7): KAGVTQTPRYLIKTRGQQVTLSCSPISGHRSVSWYQQTPGQGLQFLFEYFSETQRNKGNFPGRFSGRQFSNSRSEMNVSTLELGDSALYLCASSHGSQYEQYFGPGTRLTVT.

The CDR3 region has the DNA TGCAGTGCTAGAGGGACCTTATTAGGGGAACTGTTTTTT. Residues: CSARGTLLGELFF. The chain recombines TRBV20-1 with TRBJ1-4, with D possibly matching TRBD1 (5 bases). V shed 1 base and J shed 12 bases, with 15 bases lying between them. This CDR3 comprises 13 residues. Germline V lookup: CDR1 DFQATT, CDR2 SNEGSKA (reference sequence).

The rearrangement joins TRBV5-1 to TRBJ1-1; 9 nucleotides agree with TRBD1. CDR1 is SGHRS, CDR2 YFSETQ, per germline. The CDR3 runs 14 residues. V lost 3 bases to trimming and J lost 5 bases; unmatched junction nucleotides: 5. CDR3 in DNA: TGCGCCAGCAGCTACAGGGGGCGAAGAACTGAAGCTTTCTTT. As protein: CASSYRGRRTEAFF.

This clonotype was recorded many times. The rearrangement uses TRBV30 and TRBJ1-1, with D hard to call. Germline CDR1 and CDR2: GTSNPN and SVGIG (reference sequence). V lost 7 bases to trimming and J lost 0 bases, with 12 bases between them. The CDR3 has 13 amino acids. In DNA form, the CDR3 reads TGTGCCTACAAGGCTGAAGTGAACACTGAAGCTTTCTTT. It is translated as CAYKAEVNTEAFF.

This clonotype was counted a few times. The gene calls are TRBV10-3 and TRBJ1-2; unclear D gene. Trimming stripped 2 bases from V and 1 base from J, with 8 bases between. The CDR3 spans 14 residues. CDR1 and CDR2 from the germline V gene are ENHRY and SYGVKD. CDR3 amino acids: CAISEAAHNYGYTF. Here the CDR3 DNA reads TGTGCCATCAGTGAGGCCGCACATAACTATGGCTACACCTTC.

This clonotype has more than one count but fewer than ten. The chain joins TRBV6-1 to TRBJ1-5; a possible D gene is TRBD1 (6 bases). This CDR3 spans 15 amino acids. V dropped 6 bases and J dropped 10 bases, with 22 bases sitting between them. Germline loops: CDR1 MNHNS, CDR2 SASEGT. In DNA form, the CDR3 reads TGTGCCAGCAGCCCGCTGGGGGGCGGCAATGATCCCCAGCATTTT. It specifies CASSPLGGGNDPQHF.